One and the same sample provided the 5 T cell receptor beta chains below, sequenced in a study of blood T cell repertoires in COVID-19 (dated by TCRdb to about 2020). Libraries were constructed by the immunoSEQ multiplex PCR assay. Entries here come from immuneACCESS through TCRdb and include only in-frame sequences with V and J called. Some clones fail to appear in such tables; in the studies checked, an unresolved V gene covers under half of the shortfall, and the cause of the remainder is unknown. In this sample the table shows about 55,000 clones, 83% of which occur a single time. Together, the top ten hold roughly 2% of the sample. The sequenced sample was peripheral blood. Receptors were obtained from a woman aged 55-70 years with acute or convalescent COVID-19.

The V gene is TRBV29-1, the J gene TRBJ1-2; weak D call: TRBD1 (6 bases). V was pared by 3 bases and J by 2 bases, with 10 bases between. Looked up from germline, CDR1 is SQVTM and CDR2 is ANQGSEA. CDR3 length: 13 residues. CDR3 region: CSVDRGANYGYTF. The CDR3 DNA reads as TGCAGCGTTGATCGGGGGGCCAACTATGGCTACACCTTC. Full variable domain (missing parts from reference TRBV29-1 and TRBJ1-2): SAVISQKPSRDICQRGTSLTIQCQVDSQVTMMFWYRQQPGQSLTLIATANQGSEATYESGFVIDKFPISRPNLTFSTLTVSNMSPEDSSIYLCSVDRGANYGYTFGSGTRLTVV.

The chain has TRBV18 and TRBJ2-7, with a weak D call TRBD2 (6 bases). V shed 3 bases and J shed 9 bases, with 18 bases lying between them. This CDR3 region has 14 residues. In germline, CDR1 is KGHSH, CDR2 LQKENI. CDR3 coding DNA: TGTGCCAGCTCACCCGACCGGGACTCTCTGGTGCAGTACTTC. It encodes CASSPDRDSLVQYF. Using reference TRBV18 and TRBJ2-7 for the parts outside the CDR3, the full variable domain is NAGVMQNPRHLVRRRGQEARLRCSPMKGHSHVYWYRQLPEEGLKFMVYLQKENIIDESGMPKERFSAEFPKEGPSILRIQQVVRGDSAAYFCASSPDRDSLVQYFGPGTRLTVT.

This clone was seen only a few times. CDR3 region: CASSVSGRRNTEAFF. The CDR3 DNA sequence: TGTGCCAGCAGCGTTTCGGGGAGGAGGAACACTGAAGCTTTCTTT. The chain couples TRBV9 to TRBJ1-1; D gene unclear. The CDR3 contains 15 residues. CDR1 is SGDLS, CDR2 YYNGEE, per germline. V lost 2 bases and J 1 base, leaving 12 bases between the germline ends.

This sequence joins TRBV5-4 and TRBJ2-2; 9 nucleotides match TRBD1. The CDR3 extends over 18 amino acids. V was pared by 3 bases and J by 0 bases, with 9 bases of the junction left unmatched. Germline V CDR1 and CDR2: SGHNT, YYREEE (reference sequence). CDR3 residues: CASSSRQGVSSNTGELFF. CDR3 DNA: TGTGCCAGCAGCTCCAGACAGGGGGTGAGCTCGAACACCGGGGAGCTGTTTTTT.

In DNA, the CDR3 is TGTGCCAGTAGTATGCCCCAGACAGGGATTTTCGAGCAGTACTTC. Amino acid sequence: CASSMPQTGIFEQYF. The genes are TRBV19 and TRBJ2-7; 7 bases are a match to TRBD1. CDR1 LNHDA and CDR2 SQIVND come from the germline V gene (reference sequence). The CDR3 has 15 amino acids. The ends lost 3 bases at V and 6 bases at J; junction bases unmatched: 11.